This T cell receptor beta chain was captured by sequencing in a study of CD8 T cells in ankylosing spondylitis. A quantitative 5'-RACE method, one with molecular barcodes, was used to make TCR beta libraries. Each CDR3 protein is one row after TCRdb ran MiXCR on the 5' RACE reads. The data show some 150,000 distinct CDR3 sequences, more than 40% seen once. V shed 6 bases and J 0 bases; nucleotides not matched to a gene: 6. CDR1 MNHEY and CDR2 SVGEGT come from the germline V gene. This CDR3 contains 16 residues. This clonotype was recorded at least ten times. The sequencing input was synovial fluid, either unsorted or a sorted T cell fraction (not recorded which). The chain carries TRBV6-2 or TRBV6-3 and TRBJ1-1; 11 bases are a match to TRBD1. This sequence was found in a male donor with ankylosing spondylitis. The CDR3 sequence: CASSLRDRGVNTEAFF. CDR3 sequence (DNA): TGTGCCAGCAGCCTCCGGGACAGGGGGGTGAACACTGAAGCTTTCTTT.